These T cell receptor beta chains were read from a single sample in a study of T cell repertoires in cytomegalovirus infection. The antigens for these receptors are not known. Using its own MiXCR run on the reads, TCRdb lists one record per CDR3 protein. This sample carries approximately 310,000 distinct CDR3 sequences, 25% of them seen once, and the ten largest clones take 10% to 15%. The starting material was cultured PBMCs, obtained from culture after CMV antigen stimulation. Receptors were obtained from a human donor in good health (CMV status not recorded). Some clones in this sample may be carry-over from other donors' samples. Both conserved end residues are part of each CDR3. The D gene is left open where the match is weak. The size of a clone is reported for some rows only, either as once, few or many, or as a class for expanded clones.

cdr3_nt | cdr3_aa | d_call | clone_size | j_call | v_call
TGTGCCAGCAGCCCACCTAGGGCCCTGGTCACTGAAGCTTTCTTT | CASSPPRALVTEAFF | - | - | TRBJ1-1 | TRBV12-3/TRBV12-4
TGTGCCAGCAGCTTACCGGGACTGAGGATTAACTATGGCTACACCTTC | CASSLPGLRINYGYTF | - | many | TRBJ1-2 | TRBV7-9
TGTGCCAGCAGTTACGAGACAGGGTGGGGCACTGAAGCTTTCTTT | CASSYETGWGTEAFF | TRBD1 | - | TRBJ1-1 | TRBV6-5
TGTGCCAGCACCCTAGCGGGAGGGCCGGGGGATACGCAGTATTTT | CASTLAGGPGDTQYF | TRBD2 | many | TRBJ2-3 | TRBV7-2
TGCAGTGCGGCGTCCGGGACTAGCTCCCGCGAGCAGTACTTC | CSAASGTSSREQYF | TRBD2 | few | TRBJ2-7 | TRBV20-1
TGTGCCAGCAGCCCTTCTCTACTTAGCGGGAGGCCGGGTGAGCAGTTCTTC | CASSPSLLSGRPGEQFF | TRBD2 | few | TRBJ2-1 | TRBV12-3/TRBV12-4
TGTGCCAGCAGCTTAGCAGGGGTGAACACCGGGGAGCTGTTTTTT | CASSLAGVNTGELFF | - | many | TRBJ2-2 | TRBV7-8
TGTGCCAGCAGTGAGGGCAGGGGATTAGGCGAGCAGTACTTC | CASSEGRGLGEQYF | - | few | TRBJ2-7 | TRBV25-1
TGTGCCAGCAGCTTAGGTGTTGTTCGAGAGACCCAGTACTTC | CASSLGVVRETQYF | - | few | TRBJ2-5 | TRBV11-2
TGTGCCAGCAGTTACTCGATGAATCGGCAGTTCTTC | CASSYSMNRQFF | - | - | TRBJ2-1 | TRBV6-2/TRBV6-3
TGTGCCAGCAGCTACGACAGGGGGCCTGGAAACACCATATATTTT | CASSYDRGPGNTIYF | TRBD1 | many | TRBJ1-3 | TRBV7-2
TGTGCCAGCAGTCGACCGGGATCTACTGGAAACACCATATATTTT | CASSRPGSTGNTIYF | - | many | TRBJ1-3 | TRBV7-2
TGTGCCAGCAGTCCGGCGGACAACGATTGGTACGAGCAGTACTTC | CASSPADNDWYEQYF | - | few | TRBJ2-7 | TRBV28
TGCAGTGCTAGAGACTGGACTAGCGAAGATACGCAGTATTTT | CSARDWTSEDTQYF | TRBD2 | few | TRBJ2-3 | TRBV20-1
TGTGCCAGCAGCCATGTTTCGAGGCCGGAGACCCAGTACTTC | CASSHVSRPETQYF | - | - | TRBJ2-5 | TRBV12-3/TRBV12-4
TGCGCCAGCAGAGAAACCGGGACTACTACTGAGCAGTTCTTC | CASRETGTTTEQFF | TRBD2 | few | TRBJ2-1 | TRBV5-1
TGCGCCAGCAGTGAACTAGCGGGACCCAGGGGGGACATTCAGTACTTC | CASSELAGPRGDIQYF | TRBD2 | once | TRBJ2-4 | TRBV10-2
TGCGCCAGCAGCGCTTGGGGTGATGAGCAGTTCTTC | CASSAWGDEQFF | - | - | TRBJ2-1 | TRBV4-3
TGCAGTGCTAGAGATGGGGCAGGGGGTCAGCCCCAGCATTTT | CSARDGAGGQPQHF | TRBD1 | - | TRBJ1-5 | TRBV20-1
TGCGCCAGCAGCCAAGTGGGGGGGACCCAGTACTTC | CASSQVGGTQYF | - | once | TRBJ2-5 | TRBV4-1
TGCAGTGCTAGCCCCGGACTAGCCAAAAACATTCAGTACTTC | CSASPGLAKNIQYF | - | few | TRBJ2-4 | TRBV20-1
TGTGCCAGCAGCGCGGACAGGGTGCATTCACCCCTCCACTTT | CASSADRVHSPLHF | TRBD1 | few | TRBJ1-6 | TRBV7-9
TGTGCCAGCAATTCGGTCGGAGAGACCTACGAGCAGTACTTC | CASNSVGETYEQYF | - | few | TRBJ2-7 | TRBV28
TGCGCCAGCAGCCAGGACCAGGGGAGGAACACTGAAGCTTTCTTT | CASSQDQGRNTEAFF | - | few | TRBJ1-1 | TRBV4-3
TGTGCTAGTGGTTTGGTAATCTTTCGACAGGACTTACTCTCCTCTGGAAACACCATATATTTT | CASGLVIFRQDLLSSGNTIYF | - | - | TRBJ1-3 | TRBV12-5
TGTGCCAGCAGTTCTCCCCCGCGCCGAGAGACCCAGTACTTC | CASSSPPRRETQYF | - | - | TRBJ2-5 | TRBV27
TGTGCCAGCAGCTTTCACTCGCCCTACAATGAGCAGTTCTTC | CASSFHSPYNEQFF | - | - | TRBJ2-1 | TRBV7-9
TGCGCCAGCGGGGAGGAGGGGGCCTACAATGAGCAGTTCTTC | CASGEEGAYNEQFF | - | - | TRBJ2-1 | TRBV5-1
TGTGCCAGTAGTATAGAGGGGGTAGAGACCCAGTACTTC | CASSIEGVETQYF | - | - | TRBJ2-5 | TRBV19
TGTGCCGGCGGGAGGGCAAGCACAGATACGCAGTATTTT | CAGGRASTDTQYF | TRBD2 | few | TRBJ2-3 | TRBV2
TGTGCCAGTAGTATACTAGCGGGAGGGGAACCGAACAATGAGCAGTTCTTC | CASSILAGGEPNNEQFF | TRBD2 | - | TRBJ2-1 | TRBV19
TGTGCCAGCAGCTTGTCCCCAGGGGGTAGAAGTCAGCCCCAGCATTTT | CASSLSPGGRSQPQHF | TRBD1 | - | TRBJ1-5 | TRBV5-5
TGCAGTGCTAGACCCGTTGATGGTAATGAGCAGTTCTTC | CSARPVDGNEQFF | - | - | TRBJ2-1 | TRBV20-1
TGTGCCACCAAAACAGGGATTAGCAATCAGCCCCAGCATTTT | CATKTGISNQPQHF | - | - | TRBJ1-5 | TRBV28
TGCGCCAGCAGCCAACCGGGCCGGGGACAGGGGTACACCTTC | CASSQPGRGQGYTF | TRBD1 | - | TRBJ1-2 | TRBV4-1
TGTGCCAGTACCCGCGGGTTGTACACTGAAGCTTTCTTT | CASTRGLYTEAFF | - | - | TRBJ1-1 | TRBV19
TGTGCCAGCAGCCGACAGGGGGCTGTTGAGCAGTACTTC | CASSRQGAVEQYF | TRBD1 | many | TRBJ2-7 | TRBV7-2
TGTGCCAGCAGTTTAAACGCGGGAGTTTTAAATGAGCAGTTCTTC | CASSLNAGVLNEQFF | TRBD2 | - | TRBJ2-1 | TRBV12-3/TRBV12-4
TGTGCCAGCAGCTTAGAACCCGGGGCTGGGTTTCCCCACGAGCAGTACTTC | CASSLEPGAGFPHEQYF | - | few | TRBJ2-7 | TRBV7-6
TGTGCCAGCAGGGAGCAACTAGCGGGAGTTAGTGAGCAGTTCTTC | CASREQLAGVSEQFF | TRBD2 | - | TRBJ2-1 | TRBV2
TGCAGTGCTAGAGATCCGAATCACAGGGGGCGAGCTGGCTACACCTTC | CSARDPNHRGRAGYTF | TRBD1 | few | TRBJ1-2 | TRBV20-1
TGTGCCAGCATAGGCGGAATAAACACCGGGGAGCTGTTTTTT | CASIGGINTGELFF | - | - | TRBJ2-2 | TRBV28
TGTGCCAGCAGCTTAAGCAGACTTTACAATGAGCAGTTCTTC | CASSLSRLYNEQFF | - | many | TRBJ2-1 | TRBV7-2
TGCAGCGTTTATAGCGGGAGTGGGAGTGAGCAGTTCTTC | CSVYSGSGSEQFF | TRBD2 | many | TRBJ2-1 | TRBV29-1
TGTGCCAGCAGTCGGGGGACTAGCGGACGCACAGATACGCAGTATTTT | CASSRGTSGRTDTQYF | TRBD2 | - | TRBJ2-3 | TRBV25-1